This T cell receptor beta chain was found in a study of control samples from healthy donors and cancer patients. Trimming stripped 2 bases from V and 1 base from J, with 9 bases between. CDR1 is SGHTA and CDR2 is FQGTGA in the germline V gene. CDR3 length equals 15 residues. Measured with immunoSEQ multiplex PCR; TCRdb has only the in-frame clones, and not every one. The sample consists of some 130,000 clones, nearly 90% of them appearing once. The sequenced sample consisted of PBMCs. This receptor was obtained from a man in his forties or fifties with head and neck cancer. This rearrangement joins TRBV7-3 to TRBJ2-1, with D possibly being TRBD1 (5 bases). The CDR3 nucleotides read TGTGCCAGCAGCTTAGACAGCTTATCCTACAATGAGCAGTTCTTC. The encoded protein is CASSLDSLSYNEQFF. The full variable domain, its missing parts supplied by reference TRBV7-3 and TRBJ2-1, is GAGVSQTPSNKVTEKGKYVELRCDPISGHTALYWYRQSLGQGPEFLIYFQGTGAADDSGLPNDRFFAVRPEGSVSTLKIQRTERGDSAVYLCASSLDSLSYNEQFFGPGTRLTVL.